These 14 T cell receptor beta chains share one sample of origin, sequenced in a study of blood T cell repertoires in COVID-19. Only in-frame clones appear in the TCRdb table, and some are missing; sequencing was by immunoSEQ multiplex PCR. This table holds some 190,000 clones, around 85% found once. The source material was peripheral blood. These receptors all stem from an elderly man with COVID-19, enrolled during active disease.

The chain joins TRBV11-2 to TRBJ2-3, with TRBD2 matching 13 bases. Looked up from germline, CDR1 is SGHAT and CDR2 is FQNNGV. The CDR3 is 18 amino acids. V lost 3 bases and J lost 0; bases outside the gene matches: 6. The CDR3 DNA reads TGTGCCAGCAGCTTCGAACTAGCGGGGGGGGCTAGCACAGATACGCAGTATTTT. It is translated as CASSFELAGGASTDTQYF.

The V and J genes are TRBV18 and TRBJ1-2, with 7 bases fitting TRBD1. CDR1 KGHSH and CDR2 LQKENI come from the germline V gene. The CDR3 contains 13 residues. V trimming: 2 bases; J trimming: 5 bases; junction bases outside the gene matches: 2. CDR3 sequence: CASSPGGQYGYTF. The CDR3 DNA follows: TGTGCCAGCTCACCAGGGGGACAGTATGGCTACACCTTC.

The V call is TRBV2, the J call TRBJ1-3; 8 positions match TRBD1. CDR1 and CDR2 (germline): SNHLY, FYNNEI. The length of the CDR3 is 15 residues. The V segment lost 7 bases and the J segment 3 bases; nucleotides outside the gene matches: 8. The CDR3 loop reads CASTPGQGIGNTIYF. The CDR3 DNA reads TGTGCCAGCACCCCAGGACAGGGTATTGGAAACACCATATATTTT.

CDR3 nucleotides: TGTGCCAGCAGTGAGTTTGTTCCAGGGAATGTTAAAGGTGGTCAGCCCCAGCATTTT. Translation: CASSEFVPGNVKGGQPQHF. The chain carries TRBV6-1 and TRBJ1-5, with a weak D call TRBD1 (5 bases). The V and J ends lost 3 bases and 6 bases respectively, with 27 bases between them. The CDR3 loop spans 19 amino acids. Germline V gene sequence: CDR1 MNHNS, CDR2 SASEGT.

This chain joins TRBV2 and TRBJ1-6, with 7 bases identical to TRBD1. Trimming cost V 6 bases and J 0 bases; bases outside gene matches: 2. In germline, CDR1 is SNHLY, CDR2 FYNNEI. CDR3 length: 15 amino acids. CDR3 nucleotides: TGTGCCAGCAGGGGACAGAGCTCCTATAATTCACCCCTCCACTTT. Protein sequence: CASRGQSSYNSPLHF. The entire variable domain, with the rest obtained from reference TRBV2 and TRBJ1-6, is as follows: EPEVTQTPSHQVTQMGQEVILRCVPISNHLYFYWYRQILGQKVEFLVSFYNNEISEKSEIFDDQFSVERPDGSNFTLKIRSTKLEDSAMYFCASRGQSSYNSPLHFGNGTRLTVT.

The CDR3 coding sequence is TGTGCCAGCAGTCCCGTGGACAGGGGGGCTAACTATGGCTACACCTTC. The encoded protein is CASSPVDRGANYGYTF. The chain is built from TRBV9 and TRBJ1-2; 10 bases fit TRBD1. Per germline, CDR1 SGDLS and CDR2 YYNGEE. The CDR3 runs 16 residues. With 5 bases clipped from V and 0 bases from J, the junction kept 7 bases outside the gene matches. The full variable domain, with the rest looked up from reference TRBV9 and TRBJ1-2, is DSGVTQTPKHLITATGQRVTLRCSPRSGDLSVYWYQQSLDQGLQFLIQYYNGEERAKGNILERFSAQQFPDLHSELNLSSLELGDSALYFCASSPVDRGANYGYTFGSGTRLTVV.

This clone was seen more than once but under ten times. The chain couples TRBV3-1 (or the pseudogene TRBV3-2) to TRBJ1-3; TRBD1 matches 7 bases. Losses at the gene ends were 4 bases for V and 2 bases for J; bases not matched to a gene: 5. The CDR3 has 15 residues. The germline CDR1 and CDR2 sequences are LGHDT and YNNKEL (reference sequence). CDR3 loop: CASSPDRATGNTIYF. Written as DNA, the CDR3 is TGTGCCAGCAGCCCAGACAGGGCAACTGGAAACACCATATATTTT.

The chain employs TRBV9 and TRBJ2-2; no firm D call. V was shortened by 0 bases and J by 0 bases, with 9 bases between the two germline ends. This CDR3 comprises 16 residues. Germline values: CDR1 SGDLS, CDR2 YYNGEE. CDR3 sequence reads: CASSVGDNANTGELFF. Here the CDR3 DNA reads TGTGCCAGCAGCGTAGGTGACAACGCGAACACCGGGGAGCTGTTTTTT.

This clone appeared a few times. The J gene is TRBJ2-7, the V gene TRBV29-1; TRBD1 might be the D (6 bases). V lost 3 bases and J lost 1, with 13 bases in between. Per germline, CDR1 SQVTM and CDR2 ANQGSEA. There are 14 residues in the CDR3. The CDR3 sequence: CSVEGAGKSYEQYF. The CDR3 DNA sequence: TGCAGCGTTGAGGGGGCAGGGAAGTCCTACGAGCAGTACTTC.

This chain connects TRBV11-3 to TRBJ2-6, with 8 bases that match TRBD1. The J segment lost 0 bases and the V segment lost 5 bases, leaving 9 bases of the junction unmatched. The CDR3 spans 18 residues. Germline CDR1 and CDR2: SGHNT and YENEEA. The CDR3 DNA reads TGTGCCAGCAGCCTCGGGACAGGATATCACTCTGGGGCCAACGTCCTGACTTTC. Translation gives CASSLGTGYHSGANVLTF.

The chain links TRBV19 to TRBJ1-2; 7 bases fit TRBD1. Trimming took 10 bases from V and 1 from J; bases not matched to a gene: 12. CDR1 is LNHDA and CDR2 is SQIVND in the germline V gene (reference sequence). The CDR3 spans 15 residues. As DNA, the CDR3 is TGTGCCACCAACCGGGGGGGACAGTTTAACTATGGCTACACCTTC. It specifies CATNRGGQFNYGYTF. Full variable domain (rest looked up from reference TRBV19 and TRBJ1-2): DGGITQSPKYLFRKEGQNVTLSCEQNLNHDAMYWYRQDPGQGLRLIYYSQIVNDFQKGDIAEGYSVSREKKESFPLTVTSAQKNPTAFYLCATNRGGQFNYGYTFGSGTRLTVV.

CDR3 residues: CASSLTGYNEQFF. Here the CDR3 DNA reads TGTGCCAGCAGCTTGACAGGATACAATGAGCAGTTCTTC. The J gene is TRBJ2-1, the V gene TRBV7-8; D is perhaps TRBD1 (6 bases). Germline V lookup: CDR1 SGHVS, CDR2 FQNEAQ. V lost 3 bases, J lost 4 bases, and 7 bases lay in between. CDR3 size: 13 residues.

The chain combines TRBV19 with TRBJ2-7, with 12 bases lining up with TRBD1. The CDR3 length is 14 residues. Germline values: CDR1 LNHDA, CDR2 SQIVND (reference sequence). Trimming cost V 5 bases and J 5 bases; bases outside gene matches: 4. This chain's CDR3 is CASSSGTGGHEQYF. CDR3 bases: TGTGCCAGTAGTTCCGGGACAGGGGGCCACGAGCAGTACTTC.

The rearrangement links TRBV6-2 or TRBV6-3 to TRBJ2-3; 14 bases map to TRBD2. Germline assignment: CDR1 MNHEY and CDR2 SVGEGT. V shed 6 bases and J 5 bases; nucleotides not matched to a gene: 7. The CDR3 is made up of 16 amino acids. CDR3 nucleotide sequence: TGTGCCAGCAGCCGACGACTAGCGGGGGGGCGAGATACGCAGTATTTT. Its translation: CASSRRLAGGRDTQYF.